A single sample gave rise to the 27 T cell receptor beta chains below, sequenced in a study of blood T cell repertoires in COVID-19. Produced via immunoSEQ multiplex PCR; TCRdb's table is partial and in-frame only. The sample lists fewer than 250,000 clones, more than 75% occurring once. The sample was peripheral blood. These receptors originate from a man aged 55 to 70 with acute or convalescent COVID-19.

CDR3 coding DNA: TGTGCCAGTACCCCCGGGACAATGGTCTCTGGAAACACCATATATTTT. Amino acids: CASTPGTMVSGNTIYF. The chain is built from TRBV19 and TRBJ1-3; a weak D match, TRBD1 (6 bases). With 7 bases removed from V and 0 bases from J, the gap between germline ends came to 16 bases. The CDR3 totals 16 residues. The V gene's germline CDR1 is LNHDA and CDR2 SQIVND (reference sequence).

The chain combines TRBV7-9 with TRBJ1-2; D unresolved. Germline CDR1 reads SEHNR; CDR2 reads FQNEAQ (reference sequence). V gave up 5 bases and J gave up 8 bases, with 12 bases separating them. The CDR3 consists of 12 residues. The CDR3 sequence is CASSLGREGYTF. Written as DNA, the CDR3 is TGTGCCAGCAGCCTCGGACGGGAAGGCTACACCTTC. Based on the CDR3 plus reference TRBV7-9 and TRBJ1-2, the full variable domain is DTGVSQNPRHKITKRGQNVTFRCDPISEHNRLYWYRQTLGQGPEFLTYFQNEAQLEKSRLLSDRFSAERPKGSFSTLEIQRTEQGDSAMYLCASSLGREGYTFGSGTRLTVV.

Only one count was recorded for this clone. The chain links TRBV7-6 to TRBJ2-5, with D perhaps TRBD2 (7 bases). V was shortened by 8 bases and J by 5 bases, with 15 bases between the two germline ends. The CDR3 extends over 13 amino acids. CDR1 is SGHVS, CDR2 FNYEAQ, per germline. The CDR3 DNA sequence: TGTGCCAGCGGTCGGGGGGCCGGGGAGACCCAGTACTTC. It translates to CASGRGAGETQYF.

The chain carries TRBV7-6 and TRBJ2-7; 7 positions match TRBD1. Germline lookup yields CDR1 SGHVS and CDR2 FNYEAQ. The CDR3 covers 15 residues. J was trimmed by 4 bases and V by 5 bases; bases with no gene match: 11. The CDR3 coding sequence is TGTGCCAGCAGCCCCCGACAGGGTTCCGTTTACGAGCAGTACTTC. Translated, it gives CASSPRQGSVYEQYF.

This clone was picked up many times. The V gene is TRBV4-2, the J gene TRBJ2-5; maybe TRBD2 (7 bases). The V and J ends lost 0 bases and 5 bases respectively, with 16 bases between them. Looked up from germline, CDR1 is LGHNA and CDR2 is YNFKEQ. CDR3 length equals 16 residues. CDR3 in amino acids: CASSQEKMGGPETQYF. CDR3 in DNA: TGTGCCAGCAGCCAAGAAAAAATGGGGGGGCCGGAGACCCAGTACTTC.

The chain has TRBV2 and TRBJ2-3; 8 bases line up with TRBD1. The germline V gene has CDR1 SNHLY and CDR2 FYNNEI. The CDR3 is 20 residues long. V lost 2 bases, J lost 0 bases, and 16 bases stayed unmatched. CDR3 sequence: CASSELIRRGLGTSTDTQYF. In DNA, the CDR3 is TGTGCCAGCAGTGAACTCATACGCAGGGGGCTCGGGACTAGCACAGATACGCAGTATTTT.

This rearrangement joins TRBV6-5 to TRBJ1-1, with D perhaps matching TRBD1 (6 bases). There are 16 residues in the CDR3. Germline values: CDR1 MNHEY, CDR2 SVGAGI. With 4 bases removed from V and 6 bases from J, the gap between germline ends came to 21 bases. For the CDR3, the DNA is TGTGCCAGCAGTTGGGGAAACAGCAGGGGAAGCTCTGAAGCTTTCTTT. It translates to CASSWGNSRGSSEAFF.

CDR3 protein: CASSLLSGGSANTGELFF. The CDR3 DNA reads as TGCGCCAGCAGCTTGTTGTCAGGGGGAAGTGCGAACACCGGGGAGCTGTTTTTT. The genes are TRBV5-1 and TRBJ2-2, with 7 bases lining up with TRBD1. The germline gives CDR1 SGHRS, CDR2 YFSETQ. The CDR3 is 18 amino acids. V was pared by 1 base and J by 0 bases, with 9 bases of the junction left unmatched.

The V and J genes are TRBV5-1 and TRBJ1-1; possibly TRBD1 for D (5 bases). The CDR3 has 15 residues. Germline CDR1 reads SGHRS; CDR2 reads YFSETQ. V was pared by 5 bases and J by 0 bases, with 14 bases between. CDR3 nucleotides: TGCGCCAGCAGGTGGGGCGGCAGAATGAACACTGAAGCTTTCTTT. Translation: CASRWGGRMNTEAFF. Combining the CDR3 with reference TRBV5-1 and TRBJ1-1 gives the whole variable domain KAGVTQTPRYLIKTRGQQVTLSCSPISGHRSVSWYQQTPGQGLQFLFEYFSETQRNKGNFPGRFSGRQFSNSRSEMNVSTLELGDSALYLCASRWGGRMNTEAFFGQGTRLTVV.

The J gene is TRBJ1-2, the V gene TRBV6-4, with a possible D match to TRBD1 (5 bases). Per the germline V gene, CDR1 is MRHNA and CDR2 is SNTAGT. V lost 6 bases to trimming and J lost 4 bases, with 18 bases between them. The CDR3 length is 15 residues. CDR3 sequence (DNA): TGTGCCAGCAGGCCCAGTCCAGGGTCCGGCTATGGCTACACCTTC. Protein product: CASRPSPGSGYGYTF.

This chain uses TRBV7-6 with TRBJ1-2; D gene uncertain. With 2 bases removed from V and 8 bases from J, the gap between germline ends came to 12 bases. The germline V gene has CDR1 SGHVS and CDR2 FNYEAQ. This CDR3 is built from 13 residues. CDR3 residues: CASSLSEITGYTF. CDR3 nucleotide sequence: TGTGCCAGCAGCTTATCAGAAATCACGGGCTACACCTTC. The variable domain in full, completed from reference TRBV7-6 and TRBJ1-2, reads GAGVSQSPRYKVTKRGQDVALRCDPISGHVSLYWYRQALGQGPEFLTYFNYEAQQDKSGLPNDRFSAERPEGSISTLTIQRTEQRDSAMYRCASSLSEITGYTFGSGTRLTVV.

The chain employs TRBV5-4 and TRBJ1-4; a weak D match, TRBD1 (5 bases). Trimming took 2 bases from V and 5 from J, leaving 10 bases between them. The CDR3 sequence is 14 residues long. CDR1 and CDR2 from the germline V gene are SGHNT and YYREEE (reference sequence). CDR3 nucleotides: TGTGCCAGCAGCTTCGGGGGGAGGAATGAAAAACTGTTTTTT. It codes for CASSFGGRNEKLFF.

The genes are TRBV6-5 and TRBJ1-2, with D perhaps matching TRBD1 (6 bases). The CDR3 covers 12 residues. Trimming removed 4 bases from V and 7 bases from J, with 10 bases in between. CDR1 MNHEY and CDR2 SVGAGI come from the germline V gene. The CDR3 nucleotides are TGTGCCAGCAGTTTAAACAGGGTTGGCTACACCTTC. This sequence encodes CASSLNRVGYTF.

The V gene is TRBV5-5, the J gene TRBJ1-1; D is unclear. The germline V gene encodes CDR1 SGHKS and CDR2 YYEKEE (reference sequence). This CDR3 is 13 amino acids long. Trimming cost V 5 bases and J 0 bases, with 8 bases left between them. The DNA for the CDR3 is TGTGCCAGCAGGCGGGGTTTGAACACTGAAGCTTTCTTT. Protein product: CASRRGLNTEAFF.

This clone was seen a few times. CDR3 in DNA: TGCAGCGTTGCCCGGAACACTGAAGCTTTCTTT. This codes for CSVARNTEAFF. The chain couples TRBV29-1 to TRBJ1-1; D is undetermined. Germline lookup yields CDR1 SQVTM and CDR2 ANQGSEA. Trimming stripped 4 bases from V and 1 base from J, with 4 bases between. The length of the CDR3 is 11 residues.

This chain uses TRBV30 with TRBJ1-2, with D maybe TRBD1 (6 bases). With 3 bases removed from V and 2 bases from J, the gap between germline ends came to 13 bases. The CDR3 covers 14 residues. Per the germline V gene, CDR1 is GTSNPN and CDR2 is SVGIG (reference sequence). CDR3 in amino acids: CAWRGAGWNYGYTF. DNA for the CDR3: TGTGCCTGGAGGGGGGCAGGATGGAACTATGGCTACACCTTC. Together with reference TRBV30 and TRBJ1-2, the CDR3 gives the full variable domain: SQTIHQWPATLVQPVGSPLSLECTVEGTSNPNLYWYRQAAGRGLQLLFYSVGIGQISSEVPQNLSASRPQDRQFILSSKKLLLSDSGFYLCAWRGAGWNYGYTFGSGTRLTVV.

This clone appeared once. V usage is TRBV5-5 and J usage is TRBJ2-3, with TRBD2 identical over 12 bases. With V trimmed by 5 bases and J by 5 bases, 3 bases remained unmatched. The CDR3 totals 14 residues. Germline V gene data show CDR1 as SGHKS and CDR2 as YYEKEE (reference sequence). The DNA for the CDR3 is TGTGCCAGCAGTTGGACTAGCGGGGTAGATACGCAGTATTTT. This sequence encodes CASSWTSGVDTQYF.

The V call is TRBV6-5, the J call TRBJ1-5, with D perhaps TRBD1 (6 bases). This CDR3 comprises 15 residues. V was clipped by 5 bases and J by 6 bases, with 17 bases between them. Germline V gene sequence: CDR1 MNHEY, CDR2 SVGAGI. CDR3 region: CASSKDWGLGQPQHF. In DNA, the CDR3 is TGTGCCAGCAGTAAGGATTGGGGGCTAGGTCAGCCCCAGCATTTT.

Here the CDR3 reads CASSFLESETQYF. The CDR3 nucleotides are TGTGCCAGCAGCTTCTTAGAGTCGGAGACCCAGTACTTC. The genes are TRBV5-4 and TRBJ2-5; D remains ambiguous. The V and J ends lost 2 bases and 5 bases respectively, with 10 bases between them. This CDR3 is built from 13 residues. Per the germline V gene, CDR1 is SGHNT and CDR2 is YYREEE (reference sequence).

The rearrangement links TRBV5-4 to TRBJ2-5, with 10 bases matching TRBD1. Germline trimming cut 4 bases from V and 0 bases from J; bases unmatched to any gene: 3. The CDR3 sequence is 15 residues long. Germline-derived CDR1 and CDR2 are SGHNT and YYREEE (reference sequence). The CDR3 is CASSETGGYQETQYF. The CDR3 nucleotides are TGTGCCAGCAGCGAGACAGGGGGCTACCAAGAGACCCAGTACTTC.

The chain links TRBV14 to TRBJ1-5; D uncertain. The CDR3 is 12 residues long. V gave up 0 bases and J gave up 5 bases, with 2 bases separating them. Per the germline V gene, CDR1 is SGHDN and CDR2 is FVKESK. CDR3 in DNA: TGTGCCAGCAGCCAAGACTATCAGCCCCAGCATTTT. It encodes CASSQDYQPQHF. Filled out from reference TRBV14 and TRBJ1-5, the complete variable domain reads EAGVTQFPSHSVIEKGQTVTLRCDPISGHDNLYWYRRVMGKEIKFLLHFVKESKQDESGMPNNRFLAERTGGTYSTLKVQPAELEDSGVYFCASSQDYQPQHFGDGTRLSIL.

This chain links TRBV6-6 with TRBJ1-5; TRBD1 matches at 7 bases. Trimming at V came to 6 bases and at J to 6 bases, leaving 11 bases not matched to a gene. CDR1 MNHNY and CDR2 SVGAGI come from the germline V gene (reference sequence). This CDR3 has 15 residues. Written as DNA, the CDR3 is TGTGCCAGCAGCCCCCCTAAAGGGGACAGTCAGCCCCAGCATTTT. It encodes CASSPPKGDSQPQHF.

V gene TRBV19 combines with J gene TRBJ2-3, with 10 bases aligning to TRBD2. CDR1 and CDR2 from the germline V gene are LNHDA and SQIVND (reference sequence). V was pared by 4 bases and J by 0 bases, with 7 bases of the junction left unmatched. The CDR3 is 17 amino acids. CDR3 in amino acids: CASSKQRGGQSTDTQYF. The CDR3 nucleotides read TGTGCCAGTAGTAAACAGCGGGGGGGCCAGAGCACAGATACGCAGTATTTT.

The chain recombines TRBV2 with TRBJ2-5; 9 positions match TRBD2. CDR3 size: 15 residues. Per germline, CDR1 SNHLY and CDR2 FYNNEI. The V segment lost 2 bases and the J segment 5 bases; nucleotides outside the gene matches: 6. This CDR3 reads CASSEYAGGQETQYF. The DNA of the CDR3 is TGTGCCAGCAGTGAATATGCGGGGGGGCAGGAGACCCAGTACTTC. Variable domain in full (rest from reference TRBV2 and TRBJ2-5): EPEVTQTPSHQVTQMGQEVILRCVPISNHLYFYWYRQILGQKVEFLVSFYNNEISEKSEIFDDQFSVERPDGSNFTLKIRSTKLEDSAMYFCASSEYAGGQETQYFGPGTRLLVL.

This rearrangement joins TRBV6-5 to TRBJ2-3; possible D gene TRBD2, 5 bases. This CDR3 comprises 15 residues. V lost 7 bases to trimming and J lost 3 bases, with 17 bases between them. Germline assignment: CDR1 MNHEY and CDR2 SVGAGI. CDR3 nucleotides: TGTGCCAGCACCCCGATGCGCCGGGAAACAGATACGCAGTATTTT. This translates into CASTPMRRETDTQYF.

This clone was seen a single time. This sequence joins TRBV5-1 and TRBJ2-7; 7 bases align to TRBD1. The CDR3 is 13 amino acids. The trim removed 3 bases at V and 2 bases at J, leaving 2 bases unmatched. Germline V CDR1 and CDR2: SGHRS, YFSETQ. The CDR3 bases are TGCGCCAGCAGCTATCAGGGGGCCTACGAGCAGTACTTC. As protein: CASSYQGAYEQYF.

CDR3 coding DNA: TGTGCCAGCAGCGCCCGGGACAGGGAGTATTTAGACTATGGCTACACCTTC. This translates into CASSARDREYLDYGYTF. The rearrangement uses TRBV9 and TRBJ1-2, with TRBD1 identical over 9 bases. Germline assignment: CDR1 SGDLS and CDR2 YYNGEE. The CDR3 has 17 residues. J gave up 3 bases and V 3 bases, and 12 bases lay outside the gene matches.